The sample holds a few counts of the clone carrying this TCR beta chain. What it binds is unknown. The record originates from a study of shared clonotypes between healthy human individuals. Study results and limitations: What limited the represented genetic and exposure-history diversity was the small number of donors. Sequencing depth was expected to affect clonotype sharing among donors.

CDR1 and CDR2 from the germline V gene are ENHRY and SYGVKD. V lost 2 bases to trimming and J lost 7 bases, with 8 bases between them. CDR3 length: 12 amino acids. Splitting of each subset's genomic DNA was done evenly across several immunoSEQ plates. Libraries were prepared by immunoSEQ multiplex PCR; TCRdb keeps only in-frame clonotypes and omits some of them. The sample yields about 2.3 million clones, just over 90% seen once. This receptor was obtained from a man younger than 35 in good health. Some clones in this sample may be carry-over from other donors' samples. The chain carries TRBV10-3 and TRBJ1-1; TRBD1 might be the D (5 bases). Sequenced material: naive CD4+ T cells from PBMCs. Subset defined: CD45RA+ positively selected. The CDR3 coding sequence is TGTGCCATCAGTGAGGGGGGTTTTGAAGCTTTCTTT. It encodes CAISEGGFEAFF.